The sequence of this T cell receptor (beta chain) was determined in a study of T cells in Graves' hyperthyroidism and ophthalmopathy. Fresh peripheral blood, about 10 ml of it, supplied the PBMCs. This clonotype was counted at least ten times. What was amplified from RNA transcripts were TCR beta CDR3 regions. A first-round RT-PCR of the TCR CDR3 used the HTBI primer set. From the multiplex PCR reads, TCRdb called clonotypes with MiXCR, one entry per CDR3 protein. The profile shows around 580,000 distinct CDR3 sequences, roughly 17% of them singletons. CDR1 SGHRS and CDR2 YFSETQ come from the germline V gene. Trimming stripped 0 bases from V and 1 base from J, with 14 bases between. The CDR3 has 16 residues.

The genes are TRBV5-1 and TRBJ2-7; unclear D gene. The source material was blood. The sequence derives from a young woman with Graves' hyperthyroidism. The DNA for the CDR3 is TGCGCCAGCAGCTTGGAACGACTTTCCCCGTCCTACGAGCAGTACTTC. This translates into CASSLERLSPSYEQYF.